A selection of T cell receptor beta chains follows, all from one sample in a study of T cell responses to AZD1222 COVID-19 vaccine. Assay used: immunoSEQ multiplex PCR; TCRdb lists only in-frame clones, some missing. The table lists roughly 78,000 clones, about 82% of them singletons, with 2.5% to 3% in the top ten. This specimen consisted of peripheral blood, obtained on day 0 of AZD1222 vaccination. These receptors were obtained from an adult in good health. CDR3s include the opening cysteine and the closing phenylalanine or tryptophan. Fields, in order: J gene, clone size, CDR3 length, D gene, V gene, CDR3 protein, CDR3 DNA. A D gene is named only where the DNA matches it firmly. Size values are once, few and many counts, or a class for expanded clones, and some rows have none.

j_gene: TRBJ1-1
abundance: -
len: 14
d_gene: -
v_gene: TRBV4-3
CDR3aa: CASSQVQRNTEAFF
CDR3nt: TGCGCCAGCAGCCAAGTACAGCGGAACACTGAAGCTTTCTTT

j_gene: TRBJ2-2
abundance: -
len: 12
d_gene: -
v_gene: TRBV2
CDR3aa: CASIRDTGELFF
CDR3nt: TGTGCCAGCATAAGGGACACCGGGGAGCTGTTTTTT

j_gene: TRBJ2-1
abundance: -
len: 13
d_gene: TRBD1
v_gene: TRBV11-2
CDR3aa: CASSLAGTGSVFF
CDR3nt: TGTGCCAGCAGCTTAGCCGGGACAGGGAGCGTGTTCTTC

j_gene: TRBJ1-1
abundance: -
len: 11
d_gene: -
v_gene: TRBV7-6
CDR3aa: CASSGSSEAFF
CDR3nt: TGTGCCAGCAGCGGGTCGTCTGAAGCTTTCTTT

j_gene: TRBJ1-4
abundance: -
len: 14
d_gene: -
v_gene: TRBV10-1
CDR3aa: CASSPDRINEKLFF
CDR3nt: TGCGCCAGCAGCCCAGACAGGATCAATGAAAAACTGTTTTTT

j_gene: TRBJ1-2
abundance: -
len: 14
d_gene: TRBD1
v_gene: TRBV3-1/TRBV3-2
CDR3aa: CASSPRQGGYGYTF
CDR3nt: TGTGCCAGCAGCCCGAGACAGGGAGGCTATGGCTACACCTTC

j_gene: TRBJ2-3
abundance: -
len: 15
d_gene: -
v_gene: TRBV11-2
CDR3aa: CASSLVRSPTDTQYF
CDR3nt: TGTGCCAGCAGCTTAGTTCGAAGCCCCACAGATACGCAGTATTTT

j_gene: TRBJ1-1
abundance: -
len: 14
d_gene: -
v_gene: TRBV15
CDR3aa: CATSRGGFDTEAFF
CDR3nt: TGTGCCACCAGCAGAGGGGGGTTCGACACTGAAGCTTTCTTT

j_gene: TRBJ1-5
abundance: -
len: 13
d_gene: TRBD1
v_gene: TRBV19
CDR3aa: CASSNRGNQPQHF
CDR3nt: TGTGCCAGTAGCAACAGGGGAAATCAGCCCCAGCATTTT

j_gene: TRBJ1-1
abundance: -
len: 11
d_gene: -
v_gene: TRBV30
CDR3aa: CAWSVRAEAFF
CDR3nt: TGTGCCTGGAGTGTACGAGCTGAAGCTTTCTTT

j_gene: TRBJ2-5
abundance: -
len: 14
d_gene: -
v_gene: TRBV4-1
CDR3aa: CASSPVVSARTQYF
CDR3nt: TGCGCCAGCAGCCCGGTAGTAAGCGCGAGGACCCAGTACTTC

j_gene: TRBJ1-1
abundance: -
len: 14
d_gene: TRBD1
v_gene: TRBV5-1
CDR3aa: CASSLQGMNTEAFF
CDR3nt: TGCGCCAGCAGCTTACAGGGGATGAACACTGAAGCTTTCTTT

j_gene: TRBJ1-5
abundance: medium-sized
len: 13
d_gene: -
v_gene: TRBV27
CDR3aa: CASSGTGYQPQHF
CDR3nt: TGTGCCAGCAGTGGAACAGGGTATCAGCCCCAGCATTTT

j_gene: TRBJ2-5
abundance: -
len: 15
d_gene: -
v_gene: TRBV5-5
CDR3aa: CASSSSGLTQETQYF
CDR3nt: TGTGCCAGCAGCTCGTCGGGACTCACACAAGAGACCCAGTACTTC